The sample holds one count of the clone carrying this T cell receptor beta chain. Repertoires were generated with immunoSEQ multiplex PCR, while TCRdb's copy carries only in-frame clones and drops some. Among 200,000 to 250,000 clones listed, roughly 80% were seen once. V was trimmed by 8 bases and J by 3 bases, leaving 17 bases between them. This CDR3 comprises 14 residues. Germline values: CDR1 SEHNR, CDR2 FQNEAQ (reference sequence). This sample is part of a study of blood T cell repertoires in COVID-19. The sequenced sample consisted of peripheral blood. This chain connects TRBV7-9 to TRBJ2-7, with D maybe TRBD2 (5 bases). This TCR was sampled from a woman between 45 and 60 years old with acute or convalescent COVID-19. This chain's CDR3 is CASVSSRVVYEQYF. CDR3 sequence (DNA): TGTGCCAGCGTTAGTTCGAGGGTAGTCTACGAGCAGTACTTC.